The text below deals with one T cell receptor beta chain. What it binds is not known. These data are taken from a study of blood T cells in healthy people across ages. Study as a whole: Template-switching capture recovered about one barcoded beta molecule per two T cells.

Germline assignment: CDR1 SGHTA and CDR2 FQGNSA. J gave up 8 bases and V 4 bases, and 12 bases lay outside the gene matches. The CDR3 spans 18 residues. A second PCR of roughly 7 to 11 cycles used a sample-barcoded 5' primer and a J-beta primer mix. Sequencing yielded, for each sample, at least 3 million paired-end reads carrying CDR3. TCRdb reanalysed the 5' RACE reads using MiXCR and keeps one entry per CDR3 protein. The table has 1.8 million or so distinct CDR3 sequences, roughly two fifths seen once. Study-wide points: PBMCs went unsorted, and a conclusive naive versus antigen-experienced comparison was therefore prevented.

Roughly 9.5 milliliters of peripheral blood were drawn from each donor into EDTA-treated tubes. The sample taken for sequencing was blood. The receptor was isolated from a human donor in good health. The chain is built from TRBV7-2 and TRBJ2-3, with 16 bases aligning to TRBD2. CDR3 in amino acids: CASSSYTGLAGGPGTQYF. The CDR3 DNA sequence: TGTGCCAGCAGCTCTTACACGGGACTAGCGGGGGGGCCAGGTACGCAGTATTTT.